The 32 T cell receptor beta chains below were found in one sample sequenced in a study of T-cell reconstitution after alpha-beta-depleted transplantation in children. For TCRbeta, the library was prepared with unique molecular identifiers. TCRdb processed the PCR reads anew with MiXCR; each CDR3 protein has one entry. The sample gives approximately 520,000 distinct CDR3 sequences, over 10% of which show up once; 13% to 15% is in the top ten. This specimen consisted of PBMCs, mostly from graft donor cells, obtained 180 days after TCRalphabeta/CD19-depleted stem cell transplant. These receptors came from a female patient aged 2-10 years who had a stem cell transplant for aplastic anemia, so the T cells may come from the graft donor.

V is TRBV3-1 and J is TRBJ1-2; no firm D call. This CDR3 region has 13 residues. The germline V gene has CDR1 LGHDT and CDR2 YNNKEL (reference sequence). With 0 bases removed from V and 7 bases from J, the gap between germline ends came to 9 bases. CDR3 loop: CASSQEMVSGYTF. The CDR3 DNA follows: TGTGCCAGCAGCCAAGAAATGGTTAGTGGCTACACCTTC.

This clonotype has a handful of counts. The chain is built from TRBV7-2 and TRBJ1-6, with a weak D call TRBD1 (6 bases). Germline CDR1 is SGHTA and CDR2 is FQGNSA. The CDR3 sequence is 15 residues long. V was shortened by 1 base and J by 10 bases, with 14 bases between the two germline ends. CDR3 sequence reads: CASSLVGGRGSPLHF. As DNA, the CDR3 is TGTGCCAGCAGCTTAGTTGGGGGCAGGGGATCACCCCTCCACTTT.

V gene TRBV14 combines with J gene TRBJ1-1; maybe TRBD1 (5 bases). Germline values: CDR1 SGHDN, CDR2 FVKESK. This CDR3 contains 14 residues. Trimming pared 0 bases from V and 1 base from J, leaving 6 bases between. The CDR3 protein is CASSQETANTEAFF. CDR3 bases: TGTGCCAGCAGCCAAGAGACAGCGAACACTGAAGCTTTCTTT. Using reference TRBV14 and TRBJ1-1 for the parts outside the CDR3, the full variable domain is EAGVTQFPSHSVIEKGQTVTLRCDPISGHDNLYWYRRVMGKEIKFLLHFVKESKQDESGMPNNRFLAERTGGTYSTLKVQPAELEDSGVYFCASSQETANTEAFFGQGTRLTVV.

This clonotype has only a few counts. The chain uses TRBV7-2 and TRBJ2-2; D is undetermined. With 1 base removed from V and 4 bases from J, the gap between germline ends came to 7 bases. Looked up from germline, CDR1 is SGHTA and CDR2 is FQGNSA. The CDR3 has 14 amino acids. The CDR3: CASSLGVITGELFF. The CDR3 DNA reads TGTGCCAGCAGCTTAGGGGTCATCACCGGGGAGCTGTTTTTT.

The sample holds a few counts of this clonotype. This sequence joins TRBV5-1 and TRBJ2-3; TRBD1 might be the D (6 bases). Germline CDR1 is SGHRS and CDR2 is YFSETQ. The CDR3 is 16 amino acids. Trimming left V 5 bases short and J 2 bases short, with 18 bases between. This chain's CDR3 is CASSPDLTGFTDTQYF. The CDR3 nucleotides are TGCGCCAGCAGTCCGGATCTAACAGGGTTCACAGATACGCAGTATTTT.

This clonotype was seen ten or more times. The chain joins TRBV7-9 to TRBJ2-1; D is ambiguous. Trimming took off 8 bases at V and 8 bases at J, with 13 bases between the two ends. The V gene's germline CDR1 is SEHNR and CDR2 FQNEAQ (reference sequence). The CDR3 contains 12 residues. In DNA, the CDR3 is TGTGCCAGCGCCGGCCCGGCGTATGAGCAGTTCTTC. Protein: CASAGPAYEQFF.

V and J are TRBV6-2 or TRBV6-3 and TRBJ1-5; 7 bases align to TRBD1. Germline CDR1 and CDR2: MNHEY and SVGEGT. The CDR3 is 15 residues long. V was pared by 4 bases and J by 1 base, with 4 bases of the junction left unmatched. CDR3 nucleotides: TGTGCCAGCAGTTCCTTGACAGGGAGCAATCAGCCCCAGCATTTT. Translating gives CASSSLTGSNQPQHF.

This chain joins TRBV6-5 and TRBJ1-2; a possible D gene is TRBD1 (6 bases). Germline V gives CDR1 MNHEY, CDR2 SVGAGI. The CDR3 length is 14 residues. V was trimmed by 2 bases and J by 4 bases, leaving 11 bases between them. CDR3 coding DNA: TGTGCCAGCAGTTACCGGGACAACTCCTATGGCTACACCTTC. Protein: CASSYRDNSYGYTF.

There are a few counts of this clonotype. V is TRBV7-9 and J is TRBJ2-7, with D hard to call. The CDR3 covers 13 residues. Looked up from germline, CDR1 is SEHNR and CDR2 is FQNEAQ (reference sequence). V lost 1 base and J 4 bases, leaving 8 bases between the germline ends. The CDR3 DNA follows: TGTGCCAGCAGCTTAGTCGGGCAGTACGAGCAGTACGTC. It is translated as CASSLVGQYEQYV.

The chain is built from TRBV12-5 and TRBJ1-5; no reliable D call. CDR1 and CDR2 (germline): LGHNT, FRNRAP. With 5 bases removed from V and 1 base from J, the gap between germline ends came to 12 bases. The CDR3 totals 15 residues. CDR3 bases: TGTGCTAGTGGTCCGATCGGGCTGAGCAATCAGCCCCAGCATTTT. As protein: CASGPIGLSNQPQHF.

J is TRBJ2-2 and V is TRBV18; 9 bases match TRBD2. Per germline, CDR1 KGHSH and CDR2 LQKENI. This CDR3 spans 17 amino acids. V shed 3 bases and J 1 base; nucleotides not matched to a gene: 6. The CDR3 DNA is TGTGCCAGCTCACCGATACTACTAGCGGGGAACACCGGGGAGCTGTTTTTT. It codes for CASSPILLAGNTGELFF.

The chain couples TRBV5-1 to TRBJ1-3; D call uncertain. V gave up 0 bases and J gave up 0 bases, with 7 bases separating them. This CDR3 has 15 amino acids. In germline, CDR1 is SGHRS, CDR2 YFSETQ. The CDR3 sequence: CASSLVGSSGNTIYF. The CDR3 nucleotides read TGCGCCAGCAGCTTGGTAGGAAGCTCTGGAAACACCATATATTTT.

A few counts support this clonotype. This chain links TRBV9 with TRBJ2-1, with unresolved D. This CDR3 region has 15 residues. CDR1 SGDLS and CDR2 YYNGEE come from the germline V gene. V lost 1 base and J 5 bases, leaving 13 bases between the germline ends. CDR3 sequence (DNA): TGTGCCAGCAGCGTAAATCGAGGTGCTAACAATGAGCAGTTCTTC. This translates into CASSVNRGANNEQFF.

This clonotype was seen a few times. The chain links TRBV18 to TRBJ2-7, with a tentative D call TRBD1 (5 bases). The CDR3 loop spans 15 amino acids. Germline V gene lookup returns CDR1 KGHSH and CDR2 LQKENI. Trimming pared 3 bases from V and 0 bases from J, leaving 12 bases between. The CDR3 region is CASSPQTAYSYEQYF. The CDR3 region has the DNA TGTGCCAGCTCACCTCAGACAGCCTACTCCTACGAGCAGTACTTC.

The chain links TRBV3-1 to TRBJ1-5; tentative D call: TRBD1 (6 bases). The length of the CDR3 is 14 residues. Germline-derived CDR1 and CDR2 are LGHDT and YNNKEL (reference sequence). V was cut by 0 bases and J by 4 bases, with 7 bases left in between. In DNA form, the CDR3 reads TGTGCCAGCAGCCAAGATCAGGGGAATCAGCCCCAGCATTTT. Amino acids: CASSQDQGNQPQHF.

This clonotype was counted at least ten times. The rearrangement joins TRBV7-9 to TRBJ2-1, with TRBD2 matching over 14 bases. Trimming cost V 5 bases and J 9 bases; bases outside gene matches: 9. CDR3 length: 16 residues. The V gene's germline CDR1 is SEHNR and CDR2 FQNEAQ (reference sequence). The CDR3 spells CASSLRLAGGRGEQFF. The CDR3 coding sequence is TGTGCCAGCAGCCTAAGACTAGCGGGAGGGCGCGGTGAGCAGTTCTTC.

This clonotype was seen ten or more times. The CDR3 is CATSRGRAAPDNEQFF. Written as DNA, the CDR3 is TGTGCCACCAGCAGAGGGCGGGCAGCCCCAGACAATGAGCAGTTCTTC. The chain recombines TRBV15 with TRBJ2-1; the D gene is possibly TRBD2 (5 bases). The CDR3 is 16 amino acids. Trimming took 1 base from V and 5 from J, leaving 15 bases between them. Germline V CDR1 and CDR2: LNHNV, YYDKDF (reference sequence). Together with reference TRBV15 and TRBJ2-1, the CDR3 gives the full variable domain: DAMVIQNPRYQVTQFGKPVTLSCSQTLNHNVMYWYQQKSSQAPKLLFHYYDKDFNNEADTPDNFQSRRPNTSFCFLDIRSPGLGDTAMYLCATSRGRAAPDNEQFFGPGTRLTVL.

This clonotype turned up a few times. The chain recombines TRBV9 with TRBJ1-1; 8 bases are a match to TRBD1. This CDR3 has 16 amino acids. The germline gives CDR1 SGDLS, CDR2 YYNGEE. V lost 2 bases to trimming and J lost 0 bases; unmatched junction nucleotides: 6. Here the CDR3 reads CASSVLQGVVNTEAFF. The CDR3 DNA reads TGTGCCAGCAGCGTCCTACAGGGGGTGGTGAACACTGAAGCTTTCTTT.

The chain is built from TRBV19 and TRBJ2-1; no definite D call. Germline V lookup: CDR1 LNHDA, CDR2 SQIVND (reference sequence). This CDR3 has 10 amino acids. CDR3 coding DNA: TGTGCTACCATGGGATATGAGCAGTTCTTC. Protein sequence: CATMGYEQFF. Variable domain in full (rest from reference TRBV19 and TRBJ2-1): DGGITQSPKYLFRKEGQNVTLSCEQNLNHDAMYWYRQDPGQGLRLIYYSQIVNDFQKGDIAEGYSVSREKKESFPLTVTSAQKNPTAFYLCATMGYEQFFGPGTRLTVL.

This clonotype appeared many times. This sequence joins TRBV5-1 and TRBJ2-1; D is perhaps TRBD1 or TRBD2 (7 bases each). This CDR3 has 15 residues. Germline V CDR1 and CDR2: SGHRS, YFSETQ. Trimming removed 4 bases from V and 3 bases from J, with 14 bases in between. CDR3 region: CASSITGDYYNEQFF. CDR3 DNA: TGCGCCAGCAGCATTACAGGGGACTACTACAATGAGCAGTTCTTC.

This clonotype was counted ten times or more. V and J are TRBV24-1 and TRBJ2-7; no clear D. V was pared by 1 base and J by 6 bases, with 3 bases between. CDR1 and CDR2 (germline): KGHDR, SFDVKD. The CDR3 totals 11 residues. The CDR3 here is CATSDFTEQYF. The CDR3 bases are TGTGCCACCAGTGATTTCACCGAGCAGTACTTC.

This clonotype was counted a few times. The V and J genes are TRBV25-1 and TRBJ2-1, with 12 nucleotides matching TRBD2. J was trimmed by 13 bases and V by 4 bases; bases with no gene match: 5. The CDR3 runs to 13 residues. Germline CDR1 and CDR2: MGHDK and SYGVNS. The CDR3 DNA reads TGTGCCAGCAGTGGAACTAGCGGGGGGCTCCAGTTCTTC. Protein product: CASSGTSGGLQFF.

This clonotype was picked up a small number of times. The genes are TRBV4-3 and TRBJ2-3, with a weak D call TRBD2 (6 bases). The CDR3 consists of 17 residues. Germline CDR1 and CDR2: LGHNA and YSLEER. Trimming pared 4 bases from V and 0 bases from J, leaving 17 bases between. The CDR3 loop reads CASSLLPGRSSTDTQYF. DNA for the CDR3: TGCGCCAGCAGCCTCCTCCCGGGGAGGTCAAGCACAGATACGCAGTATTTT.

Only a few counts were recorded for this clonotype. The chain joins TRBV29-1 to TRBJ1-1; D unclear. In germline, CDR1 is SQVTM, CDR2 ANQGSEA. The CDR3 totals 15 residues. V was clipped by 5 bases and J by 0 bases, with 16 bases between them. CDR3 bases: TGCAGCGTTCTCTTCGGGCCCTACATGAACACTGAAGCTTTCTTT. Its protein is CSVLFGPYMNTEAFF.

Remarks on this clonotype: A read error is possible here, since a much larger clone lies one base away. CDR3 coding DNA: TGTGCCACCAGTACTACGGCCGCTAGCGGGAGAGGCATTCAGTACTTC. This gives the protein CATSTTAASGRGIQYF. V usage is TRBV24-1 and J usage is TRBJ2-4, with 10 positions matching TRBD2. V shed 6 bases, J shed 9 bases, and the junction held 13 bases outside the gene matches. The CDR3 extends over 16 amino acids. Looked up from germline, CDR1 is KGHDR and CDR2 is SFDVKD.

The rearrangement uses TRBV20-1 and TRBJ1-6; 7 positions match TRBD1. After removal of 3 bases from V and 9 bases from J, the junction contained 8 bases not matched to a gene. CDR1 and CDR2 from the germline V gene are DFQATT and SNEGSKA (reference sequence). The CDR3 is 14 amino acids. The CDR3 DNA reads TGCAGTGCTAGTACACAGGGGAGTACTTCACCCCTCCACTTT. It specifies CSASTQGSTSPLHF.

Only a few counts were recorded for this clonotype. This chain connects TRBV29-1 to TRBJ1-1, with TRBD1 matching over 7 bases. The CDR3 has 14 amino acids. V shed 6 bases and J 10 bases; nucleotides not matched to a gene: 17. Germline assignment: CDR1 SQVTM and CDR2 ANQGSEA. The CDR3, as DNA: TGCAGCGTGTCCGCAGGGGGACGTGTTGTAGGAGCTTTCTTT. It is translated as CSVSAGGRVVGAFF.

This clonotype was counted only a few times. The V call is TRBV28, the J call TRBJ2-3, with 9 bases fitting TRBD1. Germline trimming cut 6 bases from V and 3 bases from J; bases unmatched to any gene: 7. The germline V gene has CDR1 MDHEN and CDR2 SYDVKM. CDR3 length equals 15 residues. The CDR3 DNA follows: TGTGCCAGCAGACCCCACAGGGGGCGGACAGATACGCAGTATTTT. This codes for CASRPHRGRTDTQYF.

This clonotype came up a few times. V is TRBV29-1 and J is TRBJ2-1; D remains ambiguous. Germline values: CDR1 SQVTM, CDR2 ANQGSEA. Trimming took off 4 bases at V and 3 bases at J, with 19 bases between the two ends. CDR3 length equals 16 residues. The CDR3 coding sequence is TGCAGCGTTGTTCCCCCGCCCGGCCGAGGCTACAATGAGCAGTTCTTC. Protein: CSVVPPPGRGYNEQFF.

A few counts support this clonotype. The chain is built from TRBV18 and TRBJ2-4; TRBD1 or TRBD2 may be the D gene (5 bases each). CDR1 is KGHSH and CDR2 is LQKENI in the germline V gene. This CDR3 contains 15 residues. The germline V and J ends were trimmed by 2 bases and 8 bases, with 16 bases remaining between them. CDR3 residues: CASSPIRAGRDIQYF. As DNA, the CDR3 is TGTGCCAGCTCACCAATCCGGGCAGGGCGGGACATTCAGTACTTC.

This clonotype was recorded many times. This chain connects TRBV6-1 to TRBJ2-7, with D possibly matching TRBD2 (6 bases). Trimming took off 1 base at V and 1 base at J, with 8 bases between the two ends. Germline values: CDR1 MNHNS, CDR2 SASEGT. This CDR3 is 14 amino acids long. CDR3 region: CASSEVGRSYEQYF. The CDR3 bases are TGTGCCAGCAGTGAAGTCGGGAGATCCTACGAGCAGTACTTC.

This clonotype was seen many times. Here the CDR3 reads CSVVAEWGTDTQYF. The CDR3 DNA sequence: TGCAGCGTTGTGGCTGAATGGGGTACAGATACGCAGTATTTT. The chain carries TRBV29-1 and TRBJ2-3; D remains unclear. Germline V CDR1 and CDR2: SQVTM, ANQGSEA. The CDR3 sequence is 14 residues long. Trimming stripped 4 bases from V and 3 bases from J, with 14 bases between.